This TCR beta chain was captured in a study of cytomegalovirus exposure and HLA in healthy donors. The donors were part of the validation cohort of roughly 110 subjects. That cohort was separate from the first cohort, which comprised some 670 subjects. The data were produced by immunoSEQ multiplex PCR, yet TCRdb's version contains in-frame clones alone and is incomplete. Of 150,000 to 200,000 clones listed, about 80% are singletons. The CDR3 runs 11 residues. Germline trimming cut 6 bases from V and 12 bases from J; bases unmatched to any gene: 4. Germline V gene sequence: CDR1 MGHRA, CDR2 YSYEKL. The sample consisted of PBMCs. This receptor was taken from a woman younger than 35 in good health and CMV-seropositive. The chain couples TRBV4-1 to TRBJ2-1, with 8 bases fitting TRBD2. Here the CDR3 reads CASRIAGTQFF. In DNA form, the CDR3 reads TGCGCCAGCAGAATAGCGGGGACGCAGTTCTTC.